This entry lists 5 T cell receptor beta chains sequenced from one sample in a study of cytomegalovirus exposure and HLA in healthy donors. In the PCR, 60 Vbeta and 13 Jbeta primers were used. The assay was immunoSEQ multiplex PCR, and TCRdb's table has in-frame clones only and misses some. The sample has 120,000 to 150,000 clones; roughly 80% are singletons. Sequenced: PBMCs. The receptors derive from a woman aged 25 to 39 in good health and CMV-seronegative.

The chain is built from TRBV29-1 and TRBJ1-4; D ambiguous. The germline V gene encodes CDR1 SQVTM and CDR2 ANQGSEA. The V end lost 3 bases, the J end lost 7 bases, and 15 bases lay between the germline ends. The CDR3 loop spans 14 amino acids. Here the CDR3 reads CSVEVGGLGEKLFF. CDR3 sequence (DNA): TGCAGCGTTGAGGTTGGCGGCTTAGGTGAAAAACTGTTTTTT.

The chain joins TRBV5-4 to TRBJ1-1, with TRBD1 as a possible D gene (5 bases). The germline V gene has CDR1 SGHNT and CDR2 YYREEE (reference sequence). Trimming left V 2 bases short and J 0 bases short, with 8 bases between. This CDR3 contains 14 residues. The CDR3 nucleotides are TGTGCCAGCAGCTTCCAGGGTATGAACACTGAAGCTTTCTTT. Translating gives CASSFQGMNTEAFF.

The chain combines TRBV15 with TRBJ1-5; D might be TRBD1 (5 bases). With 3 bases removed from V and 1 base from J, the gap between germline ends came to 13 bases. This CDR3 has 16 amino acids. CDR1 and CDR2 from the germline V gene are LNHNV and YYDKDF (reference sequence). The CDR3 DNA reads as TGTGCCACCAGCAGCACCGGGACTGACAGCAATCAGCCCCAGCATTTT. This codes for CATSSTGTDSNQPQHF. Combining the CDR3 with reference TRBV15 and TRBJ1-5 gives the whole variable domain DAMVIQNPRYQVTQFGKPVTLSCSQTLNHNVMYWYQQKSSQAPKLLFHYYDKDFNNEADTPDNFQSRRPNTSFCFLDIRSPGLGDTAMYLCATSSTGTDSNQPQHFGDGTRLSIL.

The V and J genes are TRBV7-8 and TRBJ1-6; 8 nucleotides align to TRBD1. J gave up 6 bases and V 2 bases, and 9 bases lay outside the gene matches. This CDR3 contains 17 residues. The germline CDR1 and CDR2 sequences are SGHVS and FQNEAQ. The CDR3 DNA is TGTGCCAGCAGCTTACAGGGGGCTCTCGCTAGTAATTCACCCCTCCACTTT. Its protein is CASSLQGALASNSPLHF.

Turning to this clone: A junction boundary mismatches the germline segment, possibly from a read error. The chain couples TRBV5-1 to TRBJ2-7, with D tentatively TRBD2 (6 bases). Germline assignment: CDR1 SGHRS and CDR2 YFSETQ. This CDR3 has 14 residues. This chain's CDR3 is CASSLAWGVYEQHF. The CDR3 DNA is TGCGCCAGCAGCTTGGCCTGGGGGGTCTACGAGCAGCACTTC. Filled out from reference TRBV5-1 and TRBJ2-7, the complete variable domain reads KAGVTQTPRYLIKTRGQQVTLSCSPISGHRSVSWYQQTPGQGLQFLFEYFSETQRNKGNFPGRFSGRQFSNSRSEMNVSTLELGDSALYLCASSLAWGVYEQHFGPGTRLTVT.